This TCR beta chain came from a study of blood T cell repertoires in COVID-19. Study information: Samples representing acute and convalescent COVID-19 were sourced from the United States, Italy and Spain. From T cells, B-cell-depleted T cells, or PBMCs came the material, which was cDNA or gDNA.

Trimming took 2 bases from V and 4 from J, leaving 6 bases between them. Germline V gene data show CDR1 as SGDLS and CDR2 as YYNGEE. This CDR3 is built from 13 residues. Per the original methods: It was from reference gene primer amplification that nucleated cell counts were estimated. The assay was immunoSEQ multiplex PCR, and TCRdb's table has in-frame clones only and misses some. That table furnishes V, J and clone size, whereas the DNA furnished D and trimming. This sample has under 350,000 clones, with about 82% found just once. The TCR comes from a human donor in a cohort sampled during active COVID-19. Sequencing input: peripheral blood. The V and J genes are TRBV9 and TRBJ1-4; D remains unclear. For the CDR3, the DNA is TGTGCCAGCAGCGTTCGGGTTAATGAAAAACTGTTTTTT. This encodes CASSVRVNEKLFF.